The text below deals with one T cell receptor (beta chain). Its matching antigen is unknown. Individuals with alopecia areata gave both lesional scalp punch biopsies and peripheral blood for collection. Sequencing templates came from extracted RNA that was reverse transcribed into cDNA. Sequenced by immunoSEQ multiplex PCR; TCRdb stores in-frame clones only, minus some. In the table there are 150,000 to 190,000 clones, 40% to 65% of which are singletons. The data are from a study of CD8+ T cells in alopecia areata. Turning to the study itself: It was oral tofacitinib, at 5 to 10 mg twice daily, that treated patients received. Tofacitinib administration persisted for 6 to 18 months, succeeded by 6 months off drug.

V was pared by 4 bases and J by 5 bases, with 15 bases between. Germline V gives CDR1 SGHDT, CDR2 YYEEEE. The CDR3 spans 15 residues. Study observations and caveats: Higher clonality and more expanded CD8+ clones appeared in lesional than normal scalp.

The sequence was collected from a human donor with alopecia areata. The rearrangement uses TRBV5-6 and TRBJ2-2; maybe TRBD1 (6 bases). The sequencing used CD8+ T cells sorted from blood, collected at week 0. CDR3 loop: CASSRNRDRTGELFF. In DNA form, the CDR3 reads TGTGCCAGCAGCCGGAACAGGGATCGGACCGGGGAGCTGTTTTTT.